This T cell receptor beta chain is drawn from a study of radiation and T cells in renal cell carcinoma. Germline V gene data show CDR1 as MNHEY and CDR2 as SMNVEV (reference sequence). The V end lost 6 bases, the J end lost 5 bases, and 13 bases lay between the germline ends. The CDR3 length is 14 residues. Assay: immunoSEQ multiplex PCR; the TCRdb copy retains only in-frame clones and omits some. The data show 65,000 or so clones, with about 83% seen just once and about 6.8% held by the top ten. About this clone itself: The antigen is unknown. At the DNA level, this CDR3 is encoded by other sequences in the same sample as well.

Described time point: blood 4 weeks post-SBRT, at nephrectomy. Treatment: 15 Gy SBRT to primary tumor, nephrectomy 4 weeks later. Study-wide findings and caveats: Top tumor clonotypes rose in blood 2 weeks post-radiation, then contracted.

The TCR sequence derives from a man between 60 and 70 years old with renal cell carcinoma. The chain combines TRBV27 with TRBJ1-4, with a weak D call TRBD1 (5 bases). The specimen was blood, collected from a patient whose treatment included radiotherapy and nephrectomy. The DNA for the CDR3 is TGTGCCAGCAGCTTACAGGTTAAAAATGAAAAACTGTTTTTT. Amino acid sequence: CASSLQVKNEKLFF.